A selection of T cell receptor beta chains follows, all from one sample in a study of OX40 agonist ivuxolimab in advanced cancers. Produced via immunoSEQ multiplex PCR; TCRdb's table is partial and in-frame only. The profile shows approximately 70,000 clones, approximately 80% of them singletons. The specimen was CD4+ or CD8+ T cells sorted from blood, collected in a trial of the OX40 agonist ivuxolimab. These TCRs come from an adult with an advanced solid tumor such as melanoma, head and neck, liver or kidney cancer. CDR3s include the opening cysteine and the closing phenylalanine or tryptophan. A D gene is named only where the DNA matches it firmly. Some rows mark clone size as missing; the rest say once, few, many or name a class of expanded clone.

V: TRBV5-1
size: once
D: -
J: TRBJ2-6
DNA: TGCGCCAGCAGCGGCTTGGGCTCTGGGGCCAACGTCCTGACTTTC
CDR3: CASSGLGSGANVLTF

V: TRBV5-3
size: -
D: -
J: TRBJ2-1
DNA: TGTGCCAGCAGCCAAGTGAGGGGCTCCTACAATGAGCAGTTCTTC
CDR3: CASSQVRGSYNEQFF

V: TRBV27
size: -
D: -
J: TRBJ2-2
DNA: TGTGCCAGCAGCCCACAGGGATTGAACACCGGGGAGCTGTTTTTT
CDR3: CASSPQGLNTGELFF

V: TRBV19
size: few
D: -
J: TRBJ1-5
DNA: TGTGCCAGTATGGGGGAGATCCAGCCCCAGCATTTT
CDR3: CASMGEIQPQHF

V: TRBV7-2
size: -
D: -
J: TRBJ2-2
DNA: TGTGCCAGCAGCTCTGGGCGCTGGGGGGAGCTGTTTTTT
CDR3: CASSSGRWGELFF

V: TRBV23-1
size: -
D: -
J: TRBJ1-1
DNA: TGCGCCAGCATGGGTCAACCCGGACCGAAGAACACTGAAGCTTTCTTT
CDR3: CASMGQPGPKNTEAFF

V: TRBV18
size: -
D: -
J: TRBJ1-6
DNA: TGTGCCAGCTCACCAGTGGTAGAGGCCGGCTCACCCCTCCACTTT
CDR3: CASSPVVEAGSPLHF

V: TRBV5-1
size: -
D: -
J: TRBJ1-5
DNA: TGCGCCAGCAGTCCCACGGGGGACAATCAGCCCCAGCATTTT
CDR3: CASSPTGDNQPQHF

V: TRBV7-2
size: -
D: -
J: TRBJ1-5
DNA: TGTGCCAGCAGCTTAGGATCGGGGGGCGACCAGCCCCAGCATTTT
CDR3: CASSLGSGGDQPQHF

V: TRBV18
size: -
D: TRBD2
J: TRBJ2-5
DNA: TGTGCCAGCTCACCGTGGGGGGGGCAAGAGACCCAGTACTTC
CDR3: CASSPWGGQETQYF

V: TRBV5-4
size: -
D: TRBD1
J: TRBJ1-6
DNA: TGTGCCAGCAGCTTGTCGGGACAGGCCAATTCACCCCTCCACTTT
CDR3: CASSLSGQANSPLHF

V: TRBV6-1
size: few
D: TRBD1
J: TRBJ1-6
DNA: TGTGCCAGCAGTGGGGGCCGGGACAGGTCTAATTCACCCCTCCACTTT
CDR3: CASSGGRDRSNSPLHF

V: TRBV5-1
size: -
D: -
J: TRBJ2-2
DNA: TGCGCCAGCAGCACAAGGACCGAACCAGCGAACACCGGGGAGCTGTTTTTT
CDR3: CASSTRTEPANTGELFF

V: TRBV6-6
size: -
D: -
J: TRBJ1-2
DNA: TGTGCCAGCAGTTACGTCGCGGGCTATGGCTACACCTTC
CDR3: CASSYVAGYGYTF

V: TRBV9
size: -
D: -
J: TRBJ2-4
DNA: TGTGCCAGCAGCATGGGACTCTTAAAAAACATTCAGTACTTC
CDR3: CASSMGLLKNIQYF

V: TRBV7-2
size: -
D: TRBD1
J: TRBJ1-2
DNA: TGTGCCAGCAGCTCCGGGACAGGGGGACTTCTTGGCTACACCTTC
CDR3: CASSSGTGGLLGYTF

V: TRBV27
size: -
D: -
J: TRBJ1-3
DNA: TGTGCCAGCAGTTTCTTTTGGGAGGGGACTGGAAACACCATATATTTT
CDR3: CASSFFWEGTGNTIYF

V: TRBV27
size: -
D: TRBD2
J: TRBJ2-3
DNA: TGTGCCAGCAGTATAACTAGCGGAAGCACAGATACGCAGTATTTT
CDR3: CASSITSGSTDTQYF

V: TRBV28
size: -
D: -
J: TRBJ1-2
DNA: TGTGCCAGCAGTTTAACCGGGAAAGGCTACACCTTC
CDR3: CASSLTGKGYTF

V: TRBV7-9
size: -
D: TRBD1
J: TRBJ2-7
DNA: TGTGCCAGCAGCTTCGGGACAGCATCCTACGAGCAGTACTTC
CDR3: CASSFGTASYEQYF

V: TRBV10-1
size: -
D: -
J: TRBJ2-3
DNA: TGCGCCAGCAGTGCGGCTAATTATACGCAGTATTTT
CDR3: CASSAANYTQYF

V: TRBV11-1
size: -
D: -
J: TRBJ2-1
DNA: TGTGCCAGCAGCCCCTTCGGCAGGGCTCCCGGGGAGCAGTTCTTC
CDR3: CASSPFGRAPGEQFF

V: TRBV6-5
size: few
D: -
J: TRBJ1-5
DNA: TGTGCCAGCAGTCAACTCAGGGGTAGCAATCAGCCCCAGCATTTT
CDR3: CASSQLRGSNQPQHF

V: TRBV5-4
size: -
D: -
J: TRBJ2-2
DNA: TGTGCCAGCAGCTTGGTGGGGACGAACACCGGGGAGCTGTTTTTT
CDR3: CASSLVGTNTGELFF

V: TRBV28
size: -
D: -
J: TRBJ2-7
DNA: TGTGCCAGCAGTTCTCCGACAGGCTCCTACGAGCAGTACTTC
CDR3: CASSSPTGSYEQYF

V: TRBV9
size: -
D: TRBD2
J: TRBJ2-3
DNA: TGTGCCAGCAGCGTGATGAAACTAGCGGGGGCAGGAGATACGCAGTATTTT
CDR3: CASSVMKLAGAGDTQYF

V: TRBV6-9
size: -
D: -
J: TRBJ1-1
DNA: TGTGCCAGCAGTTACTCGTGGGGGAGTGATAATGAAGCTTTCTTT
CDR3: CASSYSWGSDNEAFF

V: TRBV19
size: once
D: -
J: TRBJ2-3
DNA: TGTGCCAGTAGTCGACGGTGGGGGGCCGCAGATACGCAGTATTTT
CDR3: CASSRRWGAADTQYF

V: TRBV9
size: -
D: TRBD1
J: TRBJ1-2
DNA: TGTGCCAGCAGCGTAGCTACCGGGACAGCATATGGCTACACCTTC
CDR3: CASSVATGTAYGYTF

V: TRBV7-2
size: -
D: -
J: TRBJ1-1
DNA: TGTGCCAGCAGCTTAGCGCGGTCAGATACTGAAGCTTTCTTT
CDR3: CASSLARSDTEAFF

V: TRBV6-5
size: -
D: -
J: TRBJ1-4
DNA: TGTGCCAGCAGGAAATATAACTCGGGTAATGAAAAACTGTTTTTT
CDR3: CASRKYNSGNEKLFF

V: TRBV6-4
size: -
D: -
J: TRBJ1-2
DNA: TGTGCCAGCAGTGACAGGAACTATGGCTACACCTTC
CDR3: CASSDRNYGYTF

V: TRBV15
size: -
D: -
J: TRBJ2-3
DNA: TGTGCCACCAGCCCGAGGAAGGGCGATACGCAGTATTTT
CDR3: CATSPRKGDTQYF

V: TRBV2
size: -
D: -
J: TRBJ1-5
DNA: TGTGCCAGCAGTCCCGGTCGTGAAAGACAGCCCCAGCATTTT
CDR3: CASSPGRERQPQHF

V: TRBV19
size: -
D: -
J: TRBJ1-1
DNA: TGTGCCAGTAGTATAAGAGGACTGTCACTTACTCCTGAAGCTTTCTTT
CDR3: CASSIRGLSLTPEAFF

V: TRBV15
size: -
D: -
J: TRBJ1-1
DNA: TGTGCCACCAGCAGAGATCATCAGGGGATATGGAACACTGAAGCTTTCTTT
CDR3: CATSRDHQGIWNTEAFF

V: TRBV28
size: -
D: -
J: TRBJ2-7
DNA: TGTGCCAGCGGGACATCCCGGCAGTACTTC
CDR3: CASGTSRQYF

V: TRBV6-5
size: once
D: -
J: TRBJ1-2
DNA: TGTGCCAGCAGTTACGCCAGTAACTATGGCTACACCTTC
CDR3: CASSYASNYGYTF

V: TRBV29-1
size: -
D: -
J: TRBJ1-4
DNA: TGCAGCGTGTCCCGGGGGGCGGTAAATGAAAAACTGTTTTTT
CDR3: CSVSRGAVNEKLFF

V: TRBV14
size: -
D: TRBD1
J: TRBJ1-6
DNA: TGTGCCAGCAGCCAAGGGGGGACAGGGAATTCACCCCTCCACTTT
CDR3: CASSQGGTGNSPLHF

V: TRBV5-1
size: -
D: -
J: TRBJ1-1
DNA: TGCGCCAGCAGCGAGGCAGATGAAGCTTTCTTT
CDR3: CASSEADEAFF

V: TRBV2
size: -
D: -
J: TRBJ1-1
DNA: TGTGCCAGCACCCCCGGGGTGAACACTGAAGCTTTCTTT
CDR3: CASTPGVNTEAFF

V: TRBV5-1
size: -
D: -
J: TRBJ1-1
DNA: TGCGCCAGCAGCCCCGGGACTCCTAACACTGAAGCTTTCTTT
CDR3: CASSPGTPNTEAFF

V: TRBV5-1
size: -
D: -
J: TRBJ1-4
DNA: TGCGCCAGCAGCCCCCTGGGAGCAACTAATGAAAAACTGTTTTTT
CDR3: CASSPLGATNEKLFF

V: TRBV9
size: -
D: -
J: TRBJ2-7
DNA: TGTGCCAGCAGCGAAGGGACGCTGGGTGCGGGGGAGCAGTACTTC
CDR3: CASSEGTLGAGEQYF

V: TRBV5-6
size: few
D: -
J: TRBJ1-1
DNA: TGTGCCAGCAGCTTGACAGGGATCCAGAACACTGAAGCTTTCTTT
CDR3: CASSLTGIQNTEAFF

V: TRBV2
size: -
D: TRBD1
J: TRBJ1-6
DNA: TGTGCCAGCAGGGGGCCCAGGGGGATCGATAATTCACCCCTCCACTTT
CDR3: CASRGPRGIDNSPLHF